This T cell receptor beta chain was identified during a study of T-cell reconstitution after alpha-beta-depleted transplantation in children. Germline assignment: CDR1 MNHNS and CDR2 SASEGT. CDR3 length equals 16 residues. Deletions cut 6 bases from V and 0 bases from J, with 12 bases between. This clonotype was detected only a few times. Unique molecular identifiers were built into the TCRbeta library. TCRdb redid the calling of the PCR reads with MiXCR, one entry per CDR3 protein. This table has 190,000 or so distinct CDR3 sequences, about 6.4% appearing once. Here the sequenced sample was PBMCs from the stem cell graft donor, taken from the stem cell graft. The chain is built from TRBV6-1 and TRBJ2-6; a possible D gene is TRBD1 (5 bases). This clonotype originated in a human donor who donated a stem cell graft to a child with Wiskott-Aldrich syndrome. The CDR3 here is CASRGATSSGANVLTF. The CDR3, as DNA: TGTGCCAGCAGAGGGGCTACCAGCTCTGGGGCCAACGTCCTGACTTTC.